This T cell receptor beta chain is from a study of shared clonotypes between healthy human individuals. Study context: Per donor, CD8 memory used one plate, CD8 naive used two, CD4 memory used three and CD4 naive used three.

Those who donated were healthy HIV-negative adults, with no recent acute infections or vaccinations reported. The CDR3 covers 14 residues. Trimming left V 6 bases short and J 5 bases short, with 14 bases between. Germline values: CDR1 SGHRS, CDR2 YFSETQ. With respect to this clone: The antigen is undetermined.

Execution of the assay was at deep level. Here immunoSEQ multiplex PCR was the method, and the copy in TCRdb shows in-frame clones only, minus some. This table has about 340,000 clones, about 73% appearing once. General study results and limits: Measured sharing among donors was expected to vary with sequencing depth.

This sequence joins TRBV5-1 and TRBJ2-2; tentative D call: TRBD1 (5 bases). The sequence was collected from a man in his thirties or forties in good health. Sequencing was performed on memory CD4+ T cells sorted from blood. The sample's subset: CD45RA-negative fraction. The CDR3 here is CASNPQGVTGELFF. Written as DNA, the CDR3 is TGCGCCAGCAATCCCCAGGGTGTAACCGGGGAGCTGTTTTTT.